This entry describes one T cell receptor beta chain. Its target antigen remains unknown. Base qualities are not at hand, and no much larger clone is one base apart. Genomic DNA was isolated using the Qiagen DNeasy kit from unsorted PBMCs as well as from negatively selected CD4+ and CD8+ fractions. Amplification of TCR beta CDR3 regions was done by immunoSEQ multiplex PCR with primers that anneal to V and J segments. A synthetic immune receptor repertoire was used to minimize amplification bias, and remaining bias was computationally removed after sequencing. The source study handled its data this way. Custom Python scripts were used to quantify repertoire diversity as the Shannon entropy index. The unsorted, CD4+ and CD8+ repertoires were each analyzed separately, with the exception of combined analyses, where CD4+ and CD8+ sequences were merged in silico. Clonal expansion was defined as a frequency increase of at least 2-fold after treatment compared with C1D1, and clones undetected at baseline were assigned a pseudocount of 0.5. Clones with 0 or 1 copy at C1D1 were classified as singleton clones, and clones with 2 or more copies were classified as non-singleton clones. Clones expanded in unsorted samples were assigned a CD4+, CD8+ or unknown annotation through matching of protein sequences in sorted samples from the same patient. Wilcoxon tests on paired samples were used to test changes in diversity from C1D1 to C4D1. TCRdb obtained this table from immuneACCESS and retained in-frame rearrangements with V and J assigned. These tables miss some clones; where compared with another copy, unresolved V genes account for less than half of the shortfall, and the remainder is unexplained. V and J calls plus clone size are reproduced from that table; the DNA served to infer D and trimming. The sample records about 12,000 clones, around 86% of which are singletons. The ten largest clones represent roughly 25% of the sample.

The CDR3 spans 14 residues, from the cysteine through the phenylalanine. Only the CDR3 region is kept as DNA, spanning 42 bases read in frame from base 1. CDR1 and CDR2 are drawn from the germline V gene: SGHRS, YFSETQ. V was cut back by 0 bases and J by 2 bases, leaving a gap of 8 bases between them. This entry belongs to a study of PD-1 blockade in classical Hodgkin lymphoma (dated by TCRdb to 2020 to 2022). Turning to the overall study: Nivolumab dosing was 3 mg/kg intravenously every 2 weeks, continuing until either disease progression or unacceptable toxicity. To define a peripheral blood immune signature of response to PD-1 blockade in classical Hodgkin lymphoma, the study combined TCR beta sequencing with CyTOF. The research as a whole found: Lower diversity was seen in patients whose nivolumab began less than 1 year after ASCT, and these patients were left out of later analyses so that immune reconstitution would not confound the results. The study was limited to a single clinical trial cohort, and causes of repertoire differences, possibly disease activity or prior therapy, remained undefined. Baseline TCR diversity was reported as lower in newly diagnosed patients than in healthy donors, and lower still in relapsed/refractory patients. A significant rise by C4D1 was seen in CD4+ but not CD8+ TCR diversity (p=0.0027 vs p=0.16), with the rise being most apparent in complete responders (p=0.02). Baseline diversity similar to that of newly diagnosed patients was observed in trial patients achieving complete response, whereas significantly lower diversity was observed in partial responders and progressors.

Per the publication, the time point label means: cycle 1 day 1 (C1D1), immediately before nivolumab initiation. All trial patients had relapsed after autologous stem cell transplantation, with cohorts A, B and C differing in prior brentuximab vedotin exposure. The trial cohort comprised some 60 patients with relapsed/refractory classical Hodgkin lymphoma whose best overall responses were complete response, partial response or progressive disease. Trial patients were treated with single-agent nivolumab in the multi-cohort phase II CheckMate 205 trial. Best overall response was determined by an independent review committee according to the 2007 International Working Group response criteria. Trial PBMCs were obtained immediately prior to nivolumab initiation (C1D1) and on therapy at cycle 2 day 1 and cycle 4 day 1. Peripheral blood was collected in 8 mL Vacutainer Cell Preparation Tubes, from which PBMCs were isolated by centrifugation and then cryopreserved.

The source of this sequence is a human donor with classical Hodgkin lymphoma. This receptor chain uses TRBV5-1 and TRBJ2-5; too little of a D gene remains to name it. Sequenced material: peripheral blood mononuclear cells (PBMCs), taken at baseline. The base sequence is TGCGCCAGCAGCTTGGATGGGGTACAAGAGACCCAGTACTTC. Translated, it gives CASSLDGVQETQYF. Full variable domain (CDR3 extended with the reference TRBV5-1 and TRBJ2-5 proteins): KAGVTQTPRYLIKTRGQQVTLSCSPISGHRSVSWYQQTPGQGLQFLFEYFSETQRNKGNFPGRFSGRQFSNSRSEMNVSTLELGDSALYLCASSLDGVQETQYFGPGTRLLVL.